This T cell receptor (beta chain) emerged from a study of T cell repertoires in cytomegalovirus infection. About the research overall: The study used recently identified HLA-C-restricted and well-studied HLA-B-restricted CMV epitopes. Carrying CMV and the relevant HLA type showed in public TCR beta signatures.

Findings and caveats of the study: Predominance within the ex vivo response was attributable to HLA-C-restricted CMV-specific TCR beta clonotypes.

MiXCR was run by TCRdb on the reads, yielding one entry per CDR3 protein. The sample yields some 310,000 distinct CDR3 sequences, 25% seen once. This clonotype was seen a handful of times. Its antigen is undetermined. Germline CDR1 reads SGHNT; CDR2 reads YENEEA. Trimming took 1 base from V and 5 from J; bases not matched to a gene: 8. The CDR3 covers 17 residues. The chain joins TRBV11-3 to TRBJ2-2; 9 positions match TRBD1. Specimen: cultured PBMCs, collected from culture after CMV antigen stimulation. This TCR came from a human donor in good health (CMV status not recorded). Some clones in this sample may be carry-over from other donors' samples. CDR3 DNA: TGTGCCAGCAGCTTAGGTTCCGGGACAGGGTGGACCGGGGAGCTGTTTTTT. Its translation is CASSLGSGTGWTGELFF. The entire variable domain, with the rest obtained from reference TRBV11-3 and TRBJ2-2, is as follows: EAGVVQSPRYKIIEKKQPVAFWCNPISGHNTLYWYLQNLGQGPELLIRYENEEAVDDSQLPKDRFSAERLKGVDSTLKIQPAELGDSAVYLCASSLGSGTGWTGELFFGEGSRLTVL.